Given below is one T cell receptor (beta chain) in context. This clone's antigen is unknown. No qualities accompany the bases; no much larger clone lies one base away. The data belong to a study of somatic mutations in cytotoxic T cells in rheumatoid arthritis (dated by TCRdb to about 2017). A note on the overall study: Some T-cell populations stained with V beta antibodies were sorted by flow on a FACSAria II or Sony SH800 to nearly 100% purity, with sorted V beta1+ cells additionally subjected to TCRB sequencing. Patients and controls did not essentially differ in median age, which was nearly identical between the groups. TCRB deep sequencing was performed for 55 to 65 rheumatoid arthritis patients and 20 or so healthy controls. In newly diagnosed rheumatoid arthritis without treatment, the study examined if expanded CD8+ T-cell clones harbor somatic mutations, relying on TCRB deep sequencing to characterize clonality.

From a lookup of the germline V gene, CDR1 and CDR2 are LGHNA and YSLEER. Measured from the cysteine to the phenylalanine, the CDR3 is 21 residues long. Left in the record is the CDR3 DNA by itself, 63 bases read in frame from the first base. Trimming removed 0 bases from V and 6 bases from J, leaving 27 bases between the germline ends. Healthy controls were fewer than 25 blood donors whose buffy coats were used, with a median age of about 55 years (range roughly 20-80) and 55% female. CD4+ and CD8+ cells were isolated by positive magnetic bead selection on an AutoMACS, and purity was checked by flow cytometry. Peripheral blood mononuclear cells were obtained using density gradient separation with Ficoll-Paque PLUS. Nucleospin Tissue or Tissue XS kits were used to extract DNA from CD4-enriched, CD8-enriched or PBMC samples, and a Qubit 2.0 fluorometer was used for quantification. TCRB CDR3 sequencing used the immunoSEQ assay on genomic DNA. For the original study's pipeline: Only productive TCRB rearrangements were included in the analyses. Clonality was calculated as a Shannon entropy-based productive clonality index, and a clone was defined by a unique TCRB CDR3 sequence. To calculate repertoire overlap between two samples, the template counts of each clone were considered relative to each sample's total templates. Flow cytometry-measured V-gene usage correlated with V-gene usage from TCRB sequencing, with a Spearman r of approximately 0.55. TCRdb's version of the immuneACCESS table is confined to in-frame rearrangements and falls short of the full clone set. An unresolved V gene accounts for under half of the shortfall where checked; the remainder is of unknown origin. That table is the source of V, J and clone size, and D and trimming were worked out from the DNA. The sample table holds tens of thousands of clones, of which 70% to 90% were seen once. Together, the top ten hold 18% of the sample.

Study-wide conclusions, independent of this receptor: In about an eighth of the roughly 65 patients, more than 20% of CD8+ cells belonged to the largest CD8+ clone, while several identical CD8+ TCRB sequences were shared between blood and synovial fluid. Healthy controls showed no age-related increase in CD8+ clonality, whereas patients did (Spearman r ≈ 0.5). CD8+ T-cell clonality in rheumatoid arthritis patients was not significantly different from that in age-matched healthy controls. Viral specificity could not be ruled out by absence from virus-specific databases, and the antigen targets of the expanded CD8+ clones remained unknown. The finding that TRBV07 was slightly underrepresented in patients was left unadjusted for multiple comparisons.

The V and J genes are TRBV4-3 and TRBJ2-6; the D gene cannot be resolved beyond TRBD1 or TRBD2, each matching 6 bases. Sequencing was carried out using CD8+ T cells sorted from blood. The clonotype comes from a woman aged 45-59 years in good health. At the DNA level, the sequence is TGCGCCAGCAGCCAAGATAGCTACAGGGAGAAGCGCTGGGGGGAGGCCAACGTCCTGACTTTC. This is translated as CASSQDSYREKRWGEANVLTF.